The entry below gives a single T cell receptor beta chain sequence along with its context. Only a few counts were recorded for this clonotype. Which antigen it targets is not known. Per-base quality was not reported, and no clone a single base away is much larger than it. Sequencing took place on an Illumina NovaSeq 6000. TCRalpha and TCRbeta cDNA libraries were constructed by 5'RACE with constant-segment primers, with sample barcodes and unique molecular identifiers being introduced. Trizol reagent was used to extract RNA from every sample. Libraries were amplified in two PCR steps, with a second sample barcode and Illumina TruSeq adapters added in the second step. Sequencing of the libraries was done on an Illumina NovaSeq, producing 2 x 150 bp paired-end reads. Concerning the study's data processing: Demultiplexing of reads and collapsing into UMI-guided consensus sequences were performed with migec v1.2.7. Using mixcr v2.1.11, UMI consensuses were aligned to TRA and TRB V and J templates and then assembled into clonotypes. A clonotype was counted as expanded or contracted only if both edgeR and NoisET called the change significant, with noise models trained on biological replicates. edgeR calls used a false discovery rate-adjusted p below 0.01 and a log2 fold-change threshold of 1. As an exploratory analysis of dynamics, max-normalized trajectories of the 1000 most abundant clonotypes were examined by PCA with hierarchical clustering. Each responding clone was given a CD4 or CD8 phenotype based on the CD4+ and CD8+ repertoires, which had been sequenced separately. The public reads were reanalyzed by TCRdb: fastp trimming at Q25, MiXCR alignment, in-frame beta chains only. Here each entry gathers all rows of one CDR3 protein and keeps the most common genes and DNA. The V and J calls shown here were made by TCRdb, not taken from the authors' results. In this sample the table shows some 260,000 distinct CDR3 sequences, about a sixth of which occur a single time. 3.5% to 4% of the sample is taken by the ten largest.

Ficoll-Paque density gradient centrifugation was the method used to isolate PBMCs. The germline V gene sets CDR1 to SGHRS and CDR2 to YFSETQ. Trimming at the junction amounts to 2 bases on V and 4 bases on J, and the germline ends lie 9 bases apart. Including the terminal cysteine and phenylalanine, the CDR3 comprises 13 residues. Kept here is only the CDR3 DNA, which spans 39 bases and is read in frame from base 1. This entry belongs to a study of T-cell memory formation after mild COVID-19 (dated by TCRdb to the early 2020s). Study-wide context: TCR sequence clusters from the two donors were largely donor specific. Longitudinal TCRalpha and TCRbeta repertoire sequencing tracked T-cell clones expanding and contracting after mild COVID-19 in a couple of donors. Two young, previously healthy adult volunteers, one female and one male, were included in the cohort. General conclusions and limits of the study: Some responding clones were found in pre-infection memory, which suggests that pre-existing cross-reactive memory T cells took part in the SARS-CoV-2 response. Only a couple of mild cases were covered by the study, and larger cohorts that include severe cases with pre-infection samples were considered necessary. Contracting CD4+ clones were located mainly in the CM and EM memory subsets, whereas CD8+ clones were found to be enriched in EMRA. SARS-CoV-2 specificity was not confirmed for the second-wave clones peaking on day 37. Clones contracting from day 15 to 85 had balanced CD4/CD8 phenotypes, while a second wave expanding from day 15 to 37 was biased towards CD4+.

The V gene is TRBV5-1 and the J gene is TRBJ1-2, with the D gene call left open. This receptor was obtained from a man aged 18 to 29 who had mild COVID-19 (a few samples of this study predate the infection). The sample titles of this study are shuffled in the database, so cell type and time point are left out; the donor was told from shared clones. The specimen sequenced was PBMCs or a T cell subset sorted from them (not recorded which). The CDR3 has the sequence CASSLGSRYGYTF. The DNA sequence follows: TGCGCCAGCAGCTTAGGCAGCCGCTATGGCTACACCTTC.